This T cell receptor beta chain was documented in a study of response to subunit inactivated influenza vaccine (dated by TCRdb to the late 2010s). The study in broad terms: The study used deep quantitative T cell receptor repertoire profiling to track responses to a trivalent subunit inactivated influenza vaccine. Overall study results and their limits: The authors proposed that each seasonal influenza vaccination may bring in only a limited number of new T cells.

V sheds 0 bases and J sheds 9 bases, leaving 12 bases between their ends. There are 14 amino acids in the CDR3, from cysteine to phenylalanine inclusive. CDR3 DNA is the only sequence kept; it has 42 bases, read in frame from the first base. For CDR1 and CDR2, the germline V gene (reference sequence) lists LNHNV and YYDKDF. This clonotype was counted between two and nine times. Its antigen has not been determined. No much larger clone is present one base from it, and per-base qualities are unavailable. Libraries were constructed by RT-PCR. These reads were obtained on an Illumina HiSeq 2500. TCRdb reran the public reads through fastp at Q25 and MiXCR, keeping productive beta chains. Entries are consolidated by CDR3 protein sequence, retaining the most common genes and DNA. Here the sample has 800,000 to 1,000,000 distinct CDR3 sequences; approximately 22% occur a single time. Jointly, the top ten make up roughly a tenth of the sample.

The sample here was PBMCs from blood, taken more than 4 days after vaccination. The rearrangement combines TRBV15 with TRBJ2-1; the D call could be TRBD1 or TRBD2, with each sharing 6 bases. The TCR was taken from a man aged 50 or older who received an inactivated influenza vaccine. Donor details come from another sample of the same person, matched by shared clones. The CDR3 here reads CATSREGGIGEQFF. DNA sequence: TGTGCCACCAGCAGAGAGGGGGGCATAGGTGAGCAGTTCTTC.